This T cell receptor (beta chain) was captured by sequencing in a study of monozygotic twins with inflammatory bowel disease. TCRdb processed the 5' RACE reads again and assigns one entry to each CDR3 protein, with no DNA. The repertoire table contains approximately 300,000 distinct CDR3 sequences. The germline V gene encodes CDR1 DFQATT and CDR2 SNEGSKA (reference sequence). The CDR3 covers 16 residues. The sample consisted of blood. The TCR originated in a human donor with ulcerative colitis or Crohn's disease, or a healthy co-twin of an affected twin (not recorded which). The chain combines TRBV20-1 with TRBJ1-4; the TRBD1 assignment by TCRdb is unverifiable without DNA. The CDR3 loop reads CSARGTGFTTNEKLFF.